The rows below give T cell receptor beta chains drawn from one sample of a study of blood T cell repertoires in COVID-19. Only in-frame clones appear in the TCRdb table, and some are missing; sequencing was by immunoSEQ multiplex PCR. Seen here are 96,000 or so clones, around nine tenths observed once, and the top ten hold 1.5% to 2%. The sample taken for sequencing was peripheral blood. These receptors all stem from a man aged 55 to 70 with acute or convalescent COVID-19. CDR3s include the opening cysteine and the closing phenylalanine or tryptophan. The D gene is left open where the match is weak. A row's size may be missing; if present it is once, few, many or a size class.

v_gene	j_gene	d_gene	abundance	CDR3aa	CDR3nt
TRBV4-3	TRBJ1-4	.	.	CASSQESQALNEKLFF	TGCGCCAGCAGCCAAGAATCCCAGGCTCTTAATGAAAAACTGTTTTTT
TRBV10-3	TRBJ2-3	.	.	CAIASYTDTQYF	TGTGCCATCGCTAGCTACACAGATACGCAGTATTTT
TRBV11-2	TRBJ1-3	.	few	CASSLQGASGNTIYF	TGTGCCAGCAGCTTACAAGGGGCAAGTGGAAACACCATATATTTT
TRBV14	TRBJ2-1	.	.	CASSQDLRTGDNEQFF	TGTGCCAGCAGCCAAGATCTAAGGACTGGGGACAATGAGCAGTTCTTC
TRBV11-2	TRBJ1-1	.	.	CASSPLVLTTEAFF	TGTGCCAGCAGCCCCCTCGTCTTGACTACTGAAGCTTTCTTT
TRBV5-6	TRBJ2-7	.	.	CASSLDGAGTYEQYF	TGTGCCAGCAGCTTGGATGGGGCAGGAACCTACGAGCAGTACTTC
TRBV7-2	TRBJ2-1	TRBD1	.	CASSPLRPGTGGNNEQFF	TGTGCCAGCAGCCCCCTGCGACCCGGGACAGGGGGTAACAATGAGCAGTTCTTC
TRBV11-3	TRBJ2-5	.	.	CASSSGLGETQYF	TGTGCCAGCAGCTCGGGACTGGGGGAGACCCAGTACTTC
TRBV9	TRBJ2-2	TRBD2	once	CASSEPGGLGTGELFF	TGTGCCAGCAGCGAGCCGGGGGGGTTGGGAACCGGGGAGCTGTTTTTT
TRBV11-3	TRBJ2-1	.	once	CASSLDGGRVNEQFF	TGTGCCAGCAGCTTAGATGGGGGCAGGGTAAATGAGCAGTTCTTC
TRBV3-1/TRBV3-2	TRBJ2-6	TRBD2	.	CASSQGGLAGSGANVLTF	TGTGCCAGCAGCCAAGGAGGGCTAGCGGGGTCTGGGGCCAACGTCCTGACTTTC
TRBV5-4	TRBJ2-7	.	once	CASSSGGAYEQYF	TGTGCCAGCAGCTCCGGGGGAGCCTACGAGCAGTACTTC
TRBV27	TRBJ1-2	TRBD1	.	CASSSLDRVSYGYTF	TGTGCCAGCAGTTCCCTGGACAGGGTGAGCTATGGCTACACCTTC
TRBV27	TRBJ1-1	.	.	CASRDLTEAFF	TGTGCCAGCCGAGATCTCACTGAAGCTTTCTTT
TRBV27	TRBJ2-1	.	.	CASSLRSGYNEQFF	TGTGCCAGCAGTTTACGGTCGGGATACAATGAGCAGTTCTTC
TRBV28	TRBJ2-7	.	.	CASSFSGMDEQYF	TGTGCCAGCAGTTTTTCCGGGATGGACGAGCAGTACTTC
TRBV24-1	TRBJ2-5	TRBD2	.	CATTPGLAGGYETQYF	TGTGCCACCACCCCCGGACTAGCGGGAGGGTATGAGACCCAGTACTTC
TRBV14	TRBJ1-2	.	.	CASSQGIRDTYYGYTF	TGTGCCAGCAGCCAAGGCATCCGGGACACTTACTATGGCTACACCTTC
TRBV5-8	TRBJ2-1	.	.	CASSMNPLSSYNEQFF	TGTGCCAGCAGCATGAACCCCCTCAGCTCCTACAATGAGCAGTTCTTC
TRBV4-1	TRBJ2-4	.	.	CASSQNAGFGKNIQYF	TGCGCCAGCAGCCAAAATGCGGGCTTCGGCAAAAACATTCAGTACTTC
TRBV27	TRBJ2-2	TRBD1	.	CASSRQGAPNTGELFF	TGTGCCAGCAGTAGACAGGGGGCCCCGAACACCGGGGAGCTGTTTTTT
TRBV6-6	TRBJ2-3	.	.	CASSSEEGATQYF	TGTGCCAGCAGCTCCGAGGAGGGGGCTACGCAGTATTTT
TRBV5-5	TRBJ1-1	.	.	CASSLEEFTEAFF	TGTGCCAGCAGCTTGGAGGAGTTCACTGAAGCTTTCTTT